Listed below are T cell receptor beta chains from one sample, sequenced in a study of identical twins. TCRdb redid the calling of the 5' RACE reads with MiXCR, one entry per CDR3 protein. This sample has hundreds of thousands of distinct CDR3 sequences; approximately 6.1% occur once, and the top ten carry approximately 2%. The sample was naive T cells sorted from blood. These receptors all come from a man aged 18-30 years in good health. Each CDR3 is given with its conserved first and last residue. The D gene is left open where the match is weak. A row's size may be missing; if present it is once, few, many or a size class.

size,D,V,J,DNA,CDR3
-,-,TRBV6-2/TRBV6-3,TRBJ2-6,TGTGCCAGCAGTTATATGTCTGGGGCCAACGTCCTGACTTTC,CASSYMSGANVLTF
few,-,TRBV7-8,TRBJ1-1,TGTGCCAGCAGCCGAACAGGGTTATGGAACACTGAAGCTTTCTTT,CASSRTGLWNTEAFF
many,TRBD2,TRBV7-8,TRBJ2-3,TGTGCCAGCGTTAGTTCTGGGCTAGCGGGAGATACGCAGTATTTT,CASVSSGLAGDTQYF
-,-,TRBV10-3,TRBJ2-5,TGTGCCATCAGTTCACGGGCCCGCGGGGCAAGGGAGACCCAGTACTTC,CAISSRARGARETQYF
-,TRBD2,TRBV6-1,TRBJ2-3,TGTGCCAGCAGCAGCCTCGGGACTATGACTAGCACAGATACGCAGTATTTT,CASSSLGTMTSTDTQYF
few,-,TRBV7-2,TRBJ1-1,TGTGCCAGCAGCTTAGGAGGGAGGGCTGCCCAGGAAGAAGCTTTCTTT,CASSLGGRAAQEEAFF
few,-,TRBV7-9,TRBJ1-6,TGTGCCAGCAGCACCGAGGCGAGTAATTCACCCCTCCACTTT,CASSTEASNSPLHF
few,-,TRBV14,TRBJ2-1,TGTGCCAGCAGCCGGCCTTCGTCCAATGAGCAGTTCTTC,CASSRPSSNEQFF
-,TRBD2,TRBV5-5,TRBJ2-2,TGTGCCAGCAGCGATCCTAGCGGGACACACACCGGGGAGCTGTTTTTT,CASSDPSGTHTGELFF
many,TRBD1,TRBV5-1,TRBJ2-1,TGTGCCAGCAGTCCGGGACAGGGGCCCTACAATGAGCAGTTCTTC,CASSPGQGPYNEQFF
many,TRBD2,TRBV24-1,TRBJ2-2,TGTGCCACCCGGGGGGGATCGAACACCGGGGAGCTGTTTTTT,CATRGGSNTGELFF
few,-,TRBV15,TRBJ1-5,TGTGCCACCAGCAGACGTAATCAGCCCCAGCATTTT,CATSRRNQPQHF
-,-,TRBV5-1,TRBJ1-5,TGCGCCAGCAGCGTCGGGACGGATCAGCCCCAGCATTTT,CASSVGTDQPQHF
many,-,TRBV12-3/TRBV12-4,TRBJ1-6,TGTGCCAGCAGTTTAGTACTCGGTTCACCCCTCCACTTT,CASSLVLGSPLHF
-,TRBD1,TRBV7-3,TRBJ2-2,TGTGCCAGCAGCTTAACGGGACAGGGGAGCACCGGGGAGCTGTTTTTT,CASSLTGQGSTGELFF
once,-,TRBV4-1,TRBJ2-6,TGCGCCAGCAGCCAAGATCAGGGAGGCGTTGGGGCCAACGTCCTGACTTTC,CASSQDQGGVGANVLTF
many,TRBD2,TRBV5-1,TRBJ2-3,TGCGCCAGCAGCTCCCCTAGCGGGAGGACCACAGATACGCAGTATTTT,CASSSPSGRTTDTQYF
few,-,TRBV5-6,TRBJ2-5,TGTGCCAGCAGCTTGTCAGGCCGCTCTAGGGTCCAAGAGACCCAGTACTTC,CASSLSGRSRVQETQYF
many,TRBD2,TRBV7-2,TRBJ2-7,TGTGCCAGCAAACCTAGCGGGAGCTACGAGCAGTACTTC,CASKPSGSYEQYF
many,-,TRBV4-3,TRBJ2-1,TGCGCCAGCAGCCAAGATCCCATCGAGGAAATCAATGAGCAGTTCTTC,CASSQDPIEEINEQFF
few,-,TRBV7-2,TRBJ2-1,TGTGCCAGCAGCTATAGTGCGAGCTCCTACAATGAGCAGTTCTTC,CASSYSASSYNEQFF
few,TRBD2,TRBV7-6,TRBJ2-3,TGTGCCAGCAGCTTTTATAGCGGGAGCACAGATACGCAGTATTTT,CASSFYSGSTDTQYF
many,-,TRBV29-1,TRBJ2-1,TGCAGCGTTGAGGGTGACTACTATGAGCAGTTCTTC,CSVEGDYYEQFF
-,-,TRBV20-1,TRBJ2-7,TGCAGTGCTAGACTACCCCGCTACGAGCAGTACTTC,CSARLPRYEQYF
-,-,TRBV18,TRBJ2-5,TGTGCCAGCTCACCGAGTCAGATGGAGACCCAGTACTTC,CASSPSQMETQYF
-,TRBD1,TRBV6-5,TRBJ2-2,TGTGCCAGCAGTTTAGGGGGGACAGGGGAATTCGGGGAGCTGTTTTTT,CASSLGGTGEFGELFF
many,-,TRBV12-3/TRBV12-4,TRBJ2-5,TGTGCCAGCAGTCCCGTAGAGGGCAGACAAGAGACCCAGTACTTC,CASSPVEGRQETQYF
few,TRBD2,TRBV4-2,TRBJ2-3,TGTGCCAGCAGCCAAGAAAGCTGGGGGGGGAAGATCACAGATACGCAGTATTTT,CASSQESWGGKITDTQYF
few,-,TRBV7-3,TRBJ2-3,TGTGCCAGCAGCAACTTTAGAGATACGCAGTATTTT,CASSNFRDTQYF
few,-,TRBV5-1,TRBJ2-1,TGCGCCAGCAGCTTGGGAGCTGGCTCCTACAATGAGCAGTTCTTC,CASSLGAGSYNEQFF
many,-,TRBV29-1,TRBJ2-1,TGCAGCGTTGAATGGGGCAATGAGCAGTTCTTC,CSVEWGNEQFF
few,-,TRBV6-1,TRBJ1-5,TGTGCCAGCAGCCCCCGGGCAGGGAACGATCAGCCCCAGCATTTT,CASSPRAGNDQPQHF
-,-,TRBV5-1,TRBJ2-2,TGCGCCAGCAGCTTAGTCGGGATCGCCGGGGAGCTGTTTTTT,CASSLVGIAGELFF
-,-,TRBV20-1,TRBJ1-2,TGCAGTGCTAGTCTCGGGGGGGCACATGGCTACACCTTC,CSASLGGAHGYTF
few,-,TRBV7-2,TRBJ2-3,TGTGCCAGCAGCCTATCGTCTAATACGCAGTATTTT,CASSLSSNTQYF
-,-,TRBV11-2,TRBJ2-1,TGTGCCAGCAGCTTAGCAGTTATCAGTAATGAGCAGTTCTTC,CASSLAVISNEQFF
few,-,TRBV11-3,TRBJ2-6,TGTGCCAGCAGCCCCCGGTGGGACGTCCTGACTTTC,CASSPRWDVLTF
-,TRBD2,TRBV7-8,TRBJ2-2,TGTGCCAGCAGCCACAGAGCGGGACTAGGAGTAACCGGGGAGCTGTTTTTT,CASSHRAGLGVTGELFF
few,-,TRBV20-1,TRBJ1-2,TGCAGTGCTAGTCAGGGCAACTATGGCTACACCTTC,CSASQGNYGYTF
few,-,TRBV20-1,TRBJ2-1,TGCAGTGCCCCCGGTGGTGGATACAATGAGCAGTTCTTC,CSAPGGGYNEQFF
-,TRBD1,TRBV7-9,TRBJ1-1,TGTGCCAGCAGCCCCCGACAGGGAGGCACTGAAGCTTTCTTT,CASSPRQGGTEAFF
many,TRBD1,TRBV12-3/TRBV12-4,TRBJ1-1,TGTGCCAGCAGTCCCAGGGGGCGGCCCTCGAACACTGAAGCTTTCTTT,CASSPRGRPSNTEAFF
many,TRBD1,TRBV20-1,TRBJ1-2,TGCAGTGCTCCCGGACAGGGAAGGGTGTATGGCTACACCTTC,CSAPGQGRVYGYTF
-,TRBD1,TRBV29-1,TRBJ2-1,TGCAGCGTTGAAGATCTAGGGCTGGTGACAGGGGAGAGTAATGAGCAGTTCTTC,CSVEDLGLVTGESNEQFF